The rows below give T cell receptor beta chains drawn from one sample of a study of glioma-infiltrating T cells after dendritic cell vaccination. Assay: immunoSEQ multiplex PCR; the TCRdb copy retains only in-frame clones and omits some. In the table there are about 50,000 clones, 75% to 90% of which are singletons. Sample: blood, taken after dendritic cell vaccination. The receptors derive from a human donor with glioblastoma. Each CDR3 is given with its conserved first and last residue. D genes are given only for firm matches. Size values are once, few and many counts, or a class for expanded clones, and some rows have none.

J gene: TRBJ2-1; D gene: NA; CDR3 length: 20; V gene: TRBV19; clone size: NA; CDR3 protein: CASSIDRLILSGLGLNEQFF
J gene: TRBJ2-5; D gene: TRBD1; CDR3 length: 11; V gene: TRBV5-6; clone size: NA; CDR3 protein: CASDRGETQYF
J gene: TRBJ2-1; D gene: NA; CDR3 length: 14; V gene: TRBV5-1; clone size: NA; CDR3 protein: CASSFSASYNEQFF
J gene: TRBJ2-1; D gene: NA; CDR3 length: 14; V gene: TRBV5-1; clone size: NA; CDR3 protein: CASRGSSAYNEQFF
J gene: TRBJ2-7; D gene: NA; CDR3 length: 14; V gene: TRBV5-1; clone size: once; CDR3 protein: CASSLESHSYEQYF
J gene: TRBJ2-3; D gene: TRBD2; CDR3 length: 15; V gene: TRBV6-4; clone size: few; CDR3 protein: CASSARAGEVDTQYF
J gene: TRBJ2-2; D gene: NA; CDR3 length: 14; V gene: TRBV7-2; clone size: NA; CDR3 protein: CASSLNRITGELFF
J gene: TRBJ2-7; D gene: TRBD2; CDR3 length: 14; V gene: TRBV4-1; clone size: NA; CDR3 protein: CASSQAGLAYEQYF
J gene: TRBJ2-6; D gene: NA; CDR3 length: 16; V gene: TRBV19; clone size: NA; CDR3 protein: CASSINSVSGANVLTF
J gene: TRBJ2-1; D gene: NA; CDR3 length: 12; V gene: TRBV28; clone size: NA; CDR3 protein: CASSLLATQQFF
J gene: TRBJ2-1; D gene: NA; CDR3 length: 16; V gene: TRBV30; clone size: NA; CDR3 protein: CAWSVPTALHQREQFF
J gene: TRBJ2-3; D gene: TRBD1; CDR3 length: 16; V gene: TRBV30; clone size: once; CDR3 protein: CAWSGRGGGRTDTQYF
J gene: TRBJ2-5; D gene: TRBD2; CDR3 length: 16; V gene: TRBV4-2; clone size: NA; CDR3 protein: CASSQDWTSGSETQYF
J gene: TRBJ2-3; D gene: TRBD2; CDR3 length: 14; V gene: TRBV5-4; clone size: NA; CDR3 protein: CASSLVGGPNTQYF
J gene: TRBJ1-1; D gene: TRBD1; CDR3 length: 13; V gene: TRBV30; clone size: NA; CDR3 protein: CAWRDRVRTEAFF
J gene: TRBJ2-7; D gene: NA; CDR3 length: 13; V gene: TRBV28; clone size: NA; CDR3 protein: CASSFGRVGEQYF
J gene: TRBJ2-7; D gene: NA; CDR3 length: 14; V gene: TRBV5-6; clone size: once; CDR3 protein: CASSGGTRYDEQYF
J gene: TRBJ1-1; D gene: NA; CDR3 length: 14; V gene: TRBV5-4; clone size: NA; CDR3 protein: CASRLDGGSAEAFF
J gene: TRBJ1-5; D gene: NA; CDR3 length: 13; V gene: TRBV19; clone size: few; CDR3 protein: CASSIVPNQPQHF
J gene: TRBJ2-1; D gene: TRBD2; CDR3 length: 15; V gene: TRBV7-3; clone size: NA; CDR3 protein: CASSASSGSYNEQFF
J gene: TRBJ1-1; D gene: TRBD1; CDR3 length: 13; V gene: TRBV28; clone size: NA; CDR3 protein: CASSRQGATEAFF
J gene: TRBJ2-5; D gene: NA; CDR3 length: 14; V gene: TRBV28; clone size: NA; CDR3 protein: CAGSLIGVQETQYF
J gene: TRBJ2-1; D gene: NA; CDR3 length: 16; V gene: TRBV10-3; clone size: NA; CDR3 protein: CAISEPGRDSTLEQFF
J gene: TRBJ2-4; D gene: TRBD2; CDR3 length: 18; V gene: TRBV7-3; clone size: NA; CDR3 protein: CASSLNSGRGSAKNIQYF
J gene: TRBJ2-1; D gene: NA; CDR3 length: 15; V gene: TRBV30; clone size: NA; CDR3 protein: CAWSHIHRGLNEQFF
J gene: TRBJ1-1; D gene: NA; CDR3 length: 15; V gene: TRBV18; clone size: NA; CDR3 protein: CASSLQRGVGTEAFF
J gene: TRBJ1-2; D gene: NA; CDR3 length: 15; V gene: TRBV6-5; clone size: NA; CDR3 protein: CASSYSRGLGWGYTF
J gene: TRBJ2-1; D gene: NA; CDR3 length: 13; V gene: TRBV7-9; clone size: NA; CDR3 protein: CASSPRRDNEQFF
J gene: TRBJ2-7; D gene: TRBD1; CDR3 length: 15; V gene: TRBV2; clone size: NA; CDR3 protein: CARQPIRDRSYEQYF
J gene: TRBJ2-3; D gene: TRBD2; CDR3 length: 17; V gene: TRBV2; clone size: NA; CDR3 protein: CASRMGLAQSSTDTQYF
J gene: TRBJ2-2; D gene: TRBD2; CDR3 length: 15; V gene: TRBV7-7; clone size: NA; CDR3 protein: CASSAQREGVGELFF
J gene: TRBJ1-2; D gene: TRBD1; CDR3 length: 16; V gene: TRBV9; clone size: NA; CDR3 protein: CASSANSGTGIHGYTF
J gene: TRBJ1-4; D gene: NA; CDR3 length: 15; V gene: TRBV21-1; clone size: NA; CDR3 protein: CASSKAGRGAEKLFF
J gene: TRBJ2-1; D gene: TRBD2; CDR3 length: 14; V gene: TRBV19; clone size: NA; CDR3 protein: CASHAGGSGNEQFF
J gene: TRBJ1-4; D gene: NA; CDR3 length: 13; V gene: TRBV6-5; clone size: once; CDR3 protein: CASRDTTNEKLFF